This TCR beta chain was found in a study of shared clonotypes between healthy human individuals. Study observations and caveats: Naive CD4 clonotypes overlapped across a few donors at roughly 5%.

An assay was performed, and its level was deep. An even split of each subset's genomic DNA across several immunoSEQ plates was performed. Method: immunoSEQ multiplex PCR; TCRdb's copy keeps in-frame clones and lacks some. The sample includes around 700,000 clones, about three quarters of them seen just once. Each sample came from a Caucasian adult donor living in Nashville, Tennessee. Note on this clone: Its antigen remains unknown.

This CDR3 contains 15 residues. The germline gives CDR1 LNHDA, CDR2 SQIVND (reference sequence). V lost 7 bases, J lost 5 bases, and 17 bases lay in between. Sample: memory CD4+ T cells sorted from blood. The subset denotes: CD45RA-negative fraction. The clonotype originates from a woman aged 25 to 39 in good health. The V gene is TRBV19, the J gene TRBJ2-2; D possibly matches TRBD1 or TRBD2 (5 bases each). The DNA of the CDR3 is TGTGCCAGTAAATCGGGACCCCAACTAACCGGGGAGCTGTTTTTT. This sequence encodes CASKSGPQLTGELFF.